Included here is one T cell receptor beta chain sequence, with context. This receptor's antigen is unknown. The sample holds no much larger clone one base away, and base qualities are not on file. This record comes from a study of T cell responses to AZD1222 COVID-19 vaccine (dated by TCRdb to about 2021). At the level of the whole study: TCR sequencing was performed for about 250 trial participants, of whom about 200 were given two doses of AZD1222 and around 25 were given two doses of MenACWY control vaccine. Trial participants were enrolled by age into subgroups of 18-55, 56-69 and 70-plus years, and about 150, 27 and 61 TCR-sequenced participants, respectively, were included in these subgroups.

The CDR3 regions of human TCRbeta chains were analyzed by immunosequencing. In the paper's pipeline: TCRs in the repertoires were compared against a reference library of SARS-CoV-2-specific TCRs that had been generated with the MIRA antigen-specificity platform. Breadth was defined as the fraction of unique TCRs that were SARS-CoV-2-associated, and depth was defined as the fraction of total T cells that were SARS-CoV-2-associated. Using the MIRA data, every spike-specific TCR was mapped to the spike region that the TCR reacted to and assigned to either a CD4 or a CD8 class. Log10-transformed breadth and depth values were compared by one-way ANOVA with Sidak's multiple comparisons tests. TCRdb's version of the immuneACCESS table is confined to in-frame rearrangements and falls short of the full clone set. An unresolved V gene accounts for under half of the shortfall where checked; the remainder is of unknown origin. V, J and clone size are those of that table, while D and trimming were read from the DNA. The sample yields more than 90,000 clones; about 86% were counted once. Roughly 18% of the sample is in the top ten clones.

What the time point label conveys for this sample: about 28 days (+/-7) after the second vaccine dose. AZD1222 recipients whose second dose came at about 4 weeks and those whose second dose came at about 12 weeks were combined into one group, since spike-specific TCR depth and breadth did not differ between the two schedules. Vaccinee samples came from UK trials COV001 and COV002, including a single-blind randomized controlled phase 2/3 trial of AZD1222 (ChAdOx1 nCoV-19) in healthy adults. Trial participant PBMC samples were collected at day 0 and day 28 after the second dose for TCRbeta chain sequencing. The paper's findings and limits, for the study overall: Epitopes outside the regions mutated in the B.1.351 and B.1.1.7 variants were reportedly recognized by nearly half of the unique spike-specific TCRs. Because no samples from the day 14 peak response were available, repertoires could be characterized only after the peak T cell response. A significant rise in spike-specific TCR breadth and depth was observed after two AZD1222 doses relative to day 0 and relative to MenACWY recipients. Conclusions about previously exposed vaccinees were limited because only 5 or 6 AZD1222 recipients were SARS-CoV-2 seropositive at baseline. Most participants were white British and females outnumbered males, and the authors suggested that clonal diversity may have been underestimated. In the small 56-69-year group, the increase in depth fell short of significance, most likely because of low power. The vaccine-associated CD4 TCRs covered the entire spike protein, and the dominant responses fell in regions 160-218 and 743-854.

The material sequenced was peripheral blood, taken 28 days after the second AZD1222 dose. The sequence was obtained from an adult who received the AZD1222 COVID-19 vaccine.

The CDR3 amino acid sequence is: CASSEIRGPNTEAFF. The sequence in DNA is TGTGCCAGCAGTGAAATAAGAGGGCCGAACACTGAAGCTTTCTTT. The sequence joins TRBV6-1 to TRBJ1-1; the D gene cannot be resolved reliably. V loses 2 bases of germline sequence and J loses 1 base, and the interval between the two ends is 11 bases. Sequences MNHNS (CDR1) and SASEGT (CDR2) are obtained from the germline V gene. Including the terminal cysteine and phenylalanine, the CDR3 comprises 15 residues. The read is trimmed to its CDR3 DNA, 45 bases read in frame from base 1.